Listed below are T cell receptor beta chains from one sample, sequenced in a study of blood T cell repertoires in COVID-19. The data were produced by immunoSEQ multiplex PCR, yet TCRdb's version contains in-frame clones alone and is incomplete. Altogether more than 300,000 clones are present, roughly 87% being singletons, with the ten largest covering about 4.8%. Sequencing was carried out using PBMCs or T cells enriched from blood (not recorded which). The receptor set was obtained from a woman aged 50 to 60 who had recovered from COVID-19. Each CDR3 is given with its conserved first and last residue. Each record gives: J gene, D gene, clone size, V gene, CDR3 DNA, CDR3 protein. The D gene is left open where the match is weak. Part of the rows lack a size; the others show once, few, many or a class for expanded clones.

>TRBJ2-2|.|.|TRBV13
TGTGCCAGCAGCTTAGGGGCAGATTCATTGAACACCGGGGAGCTGTTTTTT
CASSLGADSLNTGELFF
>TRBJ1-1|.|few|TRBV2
TGTGCCAGCAGCGCCATGCAGGGTGTCGGCACTGAAGCTTTCTTT
CASSAMQGVGTEAFF
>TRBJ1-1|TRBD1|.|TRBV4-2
TGTGCCAGCAGCCTCCGGGACAGGGGTCATGAAGCTTTCTTT
CASSLRDRGHEAFF
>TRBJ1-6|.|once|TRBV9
TGTGCCAGCAGCGAAGGCAGGGGTGGGTCACCCCTCCACTTT
CASSEGRGGSPLHF
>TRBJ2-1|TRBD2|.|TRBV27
TGTGCCAGCAGTTTCCGGGGGGGCTCATTTGGTGAGCAGTTCTTC
CASSFRGGSFGEQFF
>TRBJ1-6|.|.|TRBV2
TGTGCCAGCAGTGGCTCCGGGGGTGATTCACCCCTCCACTTT
CASSGSGGDSPLHF
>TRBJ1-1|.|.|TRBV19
TGTGCCAGTAGGTCGGGATCGGGGGGAATGTGGTCGAACACTGAAGCTTTCTTT
CASRSGSGGMWSNTEAFF
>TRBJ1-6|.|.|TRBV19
TGTGCCAGTAGTATACTCCCGAGTGGCTTGGAGAATTCACCCCTCCACTTT
CASSILPSGLENSPLHF
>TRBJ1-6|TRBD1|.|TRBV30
TGTGCCTGGAGTGCGGACAGGGGTGTTTCACCCCTCCACTTT
CAWSADRGVSPLHF
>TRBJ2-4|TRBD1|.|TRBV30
TGTGCCTGGACAGGGACAGACCAAAACATTCAGTACTTC
CAWTGTDQNIQYF
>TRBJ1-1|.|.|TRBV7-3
TGTGCCAGCAGCTTAACGAGCAACACTGAAGCTTTCTTT
CASSLTSNTEAFF
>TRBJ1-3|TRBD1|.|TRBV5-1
TGCGCCAGCAGCCCCGGGAGGGGGCAACGGAACACCATATATTTT
CASSPGRGQRNTIYF
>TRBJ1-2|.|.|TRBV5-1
TGCGCCAGCAGCTTGCTGGACATAAACTATGGCTACACCTTC
CASSLLDINYGYTF
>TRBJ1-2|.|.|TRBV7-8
TGTGCCAGCAGCTTATACAGGGAGAACTATGGCTACACCTTC
CASSLYRENYGYTF
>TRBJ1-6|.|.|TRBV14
TGTGCCAGCAGCCAAGAGTCGGCCAGGGGATACTATAATTCACCCCTCCACTTT
CASSQESARGYYNSPLHF
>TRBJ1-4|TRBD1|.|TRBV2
TGTGCCAGCAGATCCGACAGGGGGCGGAGTGAAAAACTGTTTTTT
CASRSDRGRSEKLFF
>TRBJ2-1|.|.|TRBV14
TGTGCCAGCAGCCCGCAGGGGATCAATGAGCAGTTCTTC
CASSPQGINEQFF
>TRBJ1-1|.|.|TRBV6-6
TGTGCCAGCAGCATCGCCCCCCCGGACACTGAAGCTTTCTTT
CASSIAPPDTEAFF
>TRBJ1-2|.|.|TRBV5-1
TGCGCCAGCTCCTTAGCGGACTTATATGGCTACACCTTC
CASSLADLYGYTF
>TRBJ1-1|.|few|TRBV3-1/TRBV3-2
TGTGCCAGCAGCAAAACACTGAACACTGAAGCTTTCTTT
CASSKTLNTEAFF
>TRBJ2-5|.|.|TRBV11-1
TGTGCCAGCAGCTTGTGGGCGGGAGAGACCCAGTACTTC
CASSLWAGETQYF
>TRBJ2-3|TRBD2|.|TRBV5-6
TGTGCCAGCAGCTTAGGGTTAGCGGGGGGCCCGGATACGCAGTATTTT
CASSLGLAGGPDTQYF
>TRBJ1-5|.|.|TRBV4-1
TGCGCCAGCAGCCAAGCGGCGGGGTGGGTTAGCAATCAGCCCCAGCATTTT
CASSQAAGWVSNQPQHF
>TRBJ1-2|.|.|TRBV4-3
TGCGCCAGCAGCCAAGATCTCCGGGGTGGCTACACCTTC
CASSQDLRGGYTF
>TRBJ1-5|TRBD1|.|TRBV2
TGTGCCAGCAGGGCTCAGACAGGGGCGAATCAGCCCCAGCATTTT
CASRAQTGANQPQHF
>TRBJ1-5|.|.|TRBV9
TGTGCCAGCAGCGCAGCGCAGGGGAATCAGCCCCAGCATTTT
CASSAAQGNQPQHF
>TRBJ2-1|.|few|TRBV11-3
TGTGCCAGCAGCTTAGATAATGGCCGGGGGCAGTTCTTC
CASSLDNGRGQFF
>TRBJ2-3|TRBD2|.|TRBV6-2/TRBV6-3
TGTGCCAGCAGTACGAGCGGGAGGAACACAGATACGCAGTATTTT
CASSTSGRNTDTQYF
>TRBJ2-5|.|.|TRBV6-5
TGTGCCAGCGCGGGCCTCTCAAGGGAGGAGACCCAGTACTTC
CASAGLSREETQYF
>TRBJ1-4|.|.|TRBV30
TGTGCCTGGAACAGTAGAGTTAATGAAAAACTGTTTTTT
CAWNSRVNEKLFF
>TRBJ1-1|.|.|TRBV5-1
TGCGCCAGCAGCTTCCCGGGGGGGCGGACTGAAGCTTTCTTT
CASSFPGGRTEAFF
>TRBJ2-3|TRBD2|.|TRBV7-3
TGTGCCAGCAGCCAAGCGGGAGGAACGGATACGCAGTATTTT
CASSQAGGTDTQYF
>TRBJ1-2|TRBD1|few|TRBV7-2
TGTGCCAGCAGCAAGGACAGGGAGGGCTATGGCTACACCTTC
CASSKDREGYGYTF
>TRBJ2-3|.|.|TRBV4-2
TGTGCCAGCAGCCTCAGAAACACAGATACGCAGTATTTT
CASSLRNTDTQYF
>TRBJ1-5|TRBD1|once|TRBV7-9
TGTGCCAGCAGCTTAGGAGGACAGGGAGGGAGTAGCAATCAGCCCCAGCATTTT
CASSLGGQGGSSNQPQHF
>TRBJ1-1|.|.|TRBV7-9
TGTGCCAGCAGCTTAGCTATCTCAGGATTAAACACTGAAGCTTTCTTT
CASSLAISGLNTEAFF
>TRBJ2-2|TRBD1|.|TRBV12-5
TGTGCTAGTGGTTTGGCACAGGGGGGCTCCGGGGAGCTGTTTTTT
CASGLAQGGSGELFF
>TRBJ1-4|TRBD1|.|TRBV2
TGTGCCATCACCGGGACAGCGAATGAAAAACTGTTTTTT
CAITGTANEKLFF
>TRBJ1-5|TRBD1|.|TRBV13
TGTGCCAGCAGCCTCCGGACAGGTGCTTCAAGGGGGGCCCAGCATTTT
CASSLRTGASRGAQHF